Here is one T cell receptor (beta chain) with its context. Trimming took 8 bases from V and 3 from J; bases not matched to a gene: 7. The CDR3 extends over 14 amino acids. Germline V gene sequence: CDR1 LNHDA, CDR2 SQIVND (reference sequence). Authors' processing steps: Estimation of nucleated cell counts was performed using reference gene primer amplification. Assay used: immunoSEQ multiplex PCR; TCRdb lists only in-frame clones, some missing. That table gives V, J and clone size, and the DNA gave D and trimming. Altogether about 96,000 clones are present, 70% to 90% being singletons, with the ten largest covering 4% to 4.5%. These data belong to a study of blood T cell repertoires in COVID-19. Whole-study context: Italy, Spain and the United States were the sources of the convalescent and acute COVID-19 samples. Sources were T cells, B-cell-depleted T cells, or PBMCs; the material itself was cDNA or gDNA.

In Seattle, patients joined the study during active infection and were tracked longitudinally. The V and J genes are TRBV19 and TRBJ2-3; 8 bases match TRBD1. The material sequenced was peripheral blood. The source of this sequence is a human donor with COVID-19, enrolled during active disease. The donor label of this sample is uncertain. As DNA, the CDR3 is TGTGCCAGTGGGACGGGACAGGAGACAGATACGCAGTATTTT. It encodes CASGTGQETDTQYF.